This T cell receptor beta chain stems from a study of CD4 T cells in relation to SARS-CoV-2 and coronaviruses. Study details: Negative control cultures got HIV-1 Nef peptides or no peptide.

Profiling relied on immunoSEQ multiplex PCR, and the TCRdb table lists in-frame clones only, not all of them. The repertoire holds 9,000 to 15,000 clones, about 72% seen once, with around 14% in the top ten. Trimming stripped 5 bases from V and 9 bases from J, with 25 bases between. From germline, CDR1 is SGHVS and CDR2 FQNEAQ. The CDR3 consists of 16 residues. Comments on this clone: Antigen unknown.

Before the COVID-19 pandemic, during about 2011-2019, CD4+ T cells were taken from unexposed donors. CD4+ T cells were isolated from the cells after about ten days of culture. Testing used SARS-CoV-2 S/N and four cold-coronavirus spikes on unexposed-donor CD4+ T cells, cells permitting. The sample was CD4+ T cells from PBMCs, cultured in vitro. The TCR sequence derives from a human donor in good health. The chain has TRBV7-8 and TRBJ2-5; TRBD2 is a possible D gene (5 bases). CDR3 sequence reads: CASSRSQRLPEYPQYF. The CDR3 DNA is TGTGCCAGCAGCCGATCGCAGCGGTTGCCGGAGTACCCCCAGTACTTC. The full variable domain, its missing parts supplied by reference TRBV7-8 and TRBJ2-5, is GAGVSQSPRYKVAKRGQDVALRCDPISGHVSLFWYQQALGQGPEFLTYFQNEAQLDKSGLPSDRFFAERPEGSVSTLKIQRTQQEDSAVYLCASSRSQRLPEYPQYFGPGTRLLVL.